This record covers a single T cell receptor beta chain. The source of the sample is a study of blood T cell repertoires in COVID-19. Study overall: The United States, Italy and Spain supplied acute and convalescent COVID-19 samples.

How the authors handled the data: Estimation of nucleated cell counts relied on the amplification of reference gene primers. Using immunoSEQ multiplex PCR, the repertoire was profiled, and TCRdb retains in-frame clones only, with some absent. V, J and clone size are those of that table, while D and trimming were read from the DNA. Of about 260,000 clones in the sample, about 80% are singletons; the top ten hold 1.5% to 2%. The CDR3 totals 14 residues. Germline assignment: CDR1 SGDLS and CDR2 YYNGEE. The ends were cut back, 0 bases at V and 9 bases at J, with 14 bases in the middle. The chain employs TRBV9 and TRBJ2-3, with a tentative D call TRBD1 (7 bases). The sequenced sample consisted of peripheral blood. This sequence originates from a woman older than 75 with acute or convalescent COVID-19. The CDR3 coding sequence is TGTGCCAGCAGCGTAGCCTACAGGGGAGGAACGCAGTATTTT. This codes for CASSVAYRGGTQYF.